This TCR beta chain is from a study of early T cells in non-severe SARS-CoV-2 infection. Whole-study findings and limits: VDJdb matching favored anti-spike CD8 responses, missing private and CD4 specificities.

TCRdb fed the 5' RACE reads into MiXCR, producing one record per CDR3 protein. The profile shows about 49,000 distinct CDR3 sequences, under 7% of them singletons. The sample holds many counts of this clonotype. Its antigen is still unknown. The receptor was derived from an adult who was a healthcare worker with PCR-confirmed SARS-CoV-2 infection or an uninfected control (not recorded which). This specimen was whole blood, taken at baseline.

The CDR3 nucleotides read TGTGCCAGCAGCTCCCGGACAGGGTCAGACGAGCAGTACTTC. Translation gives CASSSRTGSDEQYF. J is TRBJ2-7 and V is TRBV7-2; 8 bases are a match to TRBD1. V gave up 4 bases and J gave up 5 bases; unmatched junction bases: 7. Germline V gene lookup returns CDR1 SGHTA and CDR2 FQGNSA. The CDR3 length is 14 residues.